These 26 T cell receptor beta chains came from one sample sequenced in a study of identical twins. TCRdb redid the calling of the 5' RACE reads with MiXCR, one entry per CDR3 protein. The profile covers 1.5 million to 2 million distinct CDR3 sequences, with about 32% appearing a single time and roughly 0.3% taken by the ten largest. The sequencing sample was made of cord blood. Receptors originate from a newborn girl in good health.

In the case of this clonotype: It may be a read error: a sequence one base away is much more abundant. The rearrangement joins TRBV12-3 or TRBV12-4 to TRBJ2-1; TRBD1 aligns across 9 bases. Trimming took 6 bases from V and 10 from J; bases not matched to a gene: 10. The CDR3 length is 14 residues. CDR3 protein: CASRPGQGIYEQFF. In nucleotides, the CDR3 is TGTGCCAGCAGACCGGGACAGGGCATTTACGAGCAGTTCTTC.

This clonotype has ten or more counts. V is TRBV12-3 or TRBV12-4 and J is TRBJ2-7; 9 bases are shared with TRBD1. With 6 bases clipped from V and 4 bases from J, the junction kept 7 bases outside the gene matches. This CDR3 is 14 amino acids long. The CDR3 here is CASRPGTGLYEQYF. DNA for the CDR3: TGTGCCAGCAGGCCCGGGACAGGGTTGTACGAGCAGTACTTC.

This chain uses TRBV4-1 with TRBJ2-3; D is unresolved. The CDR3 runs 14 residues. The V end lost 0 bases, the J end lost 11 bases, and 15 bases lay between the germline ends. Germline loops: CDR1 MGHRA, CDR2 YSYEKL. The CDR3 bases are TGCGCCAGCAGCCAAGACGACCAGACACGAGGGCAGTATTTT. Encoded protein: CASSQDDQTRGQYF.

This sequence joins TRBV12-3 or TRBV12-4 and TRBJ2-3, with TRBD2 as a possible D gene (6 bases). Trimming left V 3 bases short and J 13 bases short, with 14 bases between. The CDR3 is 12 amino acids. CDR3 nucleotide sequence: TGTGCCAGCAGTTTCCGGCGGGGTCATGAGTATTTT. Translated: CASSFRRGHEYF.

The chain couples TRBV7-9 to TRBJ1-2; the match to TRBD1 covers 8 bases. CDR3 size: 17 residues. Looked up from germline, CDR1 is SEHNR and CDR2 is FQNEAQ (reference sequence). The ends lost 2 bases at V and 4 bases at J; junction bases unmatched: 12. CDR3 DNA: TGTGCCAGCAGCTTAAAAGGGACGGACAGGGCGGCCTATGGCTACACCTTC. This translates into CASSLKGTDRAAYGYTF.

V and J are TRBV10-3 and TRBJ2-5; 11 nucleotides match TRBD2. Germline V gene lookup returns CDR1 ENHRY and CDR2 SYGVKD. This CDR3 region has 14 residues. CDR3 residues: CVSSGRLLQETQYF. CDR3 coding DNA: TGTGTCTCTAGCGGGAGGCTGCTCCAAGAGACCCAGTACTTC.

This clonotype was observed at least ten times. The genes are TRBV13 and TRBJ2-1; D unclear. The CDR3 runs 15 residues. CDR1 and CDR2 from the germline V gene are PRHDT and FYEKMQ (reference sequence). Trimming removed 5 bases from V and 5 bases from J, with 16 bases in between. The CDR3 reads CASSIDHYPDNEQFF. The CDR3 nucleotides are TGTGCCAGCAGCATTGACCATTACCCAGACAATGAGCAGTTCTTC.

The V and J genes are TRBV7-9 and TRBJ1-1, with D possibly being TRBD1 (6 bases). There are 14 residues in the CDR3. Germline-derived CDR1 and CDR2 are SEHNR and FQNEAQ (reference sequence). V lost 5 bases to trimming and J lost 8 bases, with 18 bases between them. CDR3: CASSQPYTGREAFF. DNA of the CDR3: TGTGCCAGCAGCCAGCCCTACACAGGGCGGGAAGCTTTCTTT.

The chain uses TRBV2 and TRBJ2-1; TRBD2 agrees at 8 bases. The ends lost 6 bases at V and 6 bases at J; junction bases unmatched: 4. CDR3 length: 13 residues. The germline CDR1 and CDR2 sequences are SNHLY and FYNNEI. As DNA, the CDR3 is TGTGCCAGCAGGGCTAGCGGGTTCAATGAGCAGTTCTTC. Translated, it gives CASRASGFNEQFF.

This sequence joins TRBV9 and TRBJ2-7; no clear D. The CDR3 totals 14 residues. V lost 0 bases and J lost 2, with 9 bases in between. Germline loops: CDR1 SGDLS, CDR2 YYNGEE. The CDR3 bases are TGTGCCAGCAGCGTAGACTACTCCCCCTACGAGCAGTACTTC. This translates into CASSVDYSPYEQYF.

In regard to this clonotype: A read error may explain this, as a much larger clone is one base away. The chain has TRBV20-1 and TRBJ2-1; 8 nucleotides line up with TRBD2. The DNA end is a closer match to TRBJ2-7, so the J assignment may be wrong. The length of the CDR3 is 15 residues. From germline, CDR1 is DFQATT and CDR2 SNEGSKA (reference sequence). The CDR3 DNA reads TGCAGTGCTCGGATAGCGGGGAGCTCCTACAATGAGCAGTACTTC. It codes for CSARIAGSSYNEQYF.

This clonotype was seen many times. This chain joins TRBV29-1 and TRBJ2-7, with 7 bases identical to TRBD1. The CDR3 spans 13 residues. The V and J ends lost 5 bases and 4 bases, in that order; junction bases with no gene match: 8. Germline CDR1 SQVTM, CDR2 ANQGSEA. Here the CDR3 DNA reads TGCAGCGTTCTCCGGGACAGTACTTACGAGCAGTACTTC. Protein sequence: CSVLRDSTYEQYF.

This clonotype was seen many times. The genes are TRBV28 and TRBJ1-2; 8 bases are shared with TRBD1. Germline loops: CDR1 MDHEN, CDR2 SYDVKM. The length of the CDR3 is 15 residues. V shed 5 bases, J shed 3 bases, and the junction held 8 bases outside the gene matches. CDR3 DNA: TGTGCCAGCAGTCATCGGACAGGGTCTGACTATGGCTACACCTTC. Protein: CASSHRTGSDYGYTF.

This chain links TRBV11-2 with TRBJ1-2; D is undetermined. CDR1 and CDR2 from the germline V gene are SGHAT and FQNNGV. The CDR3 is made up of 13 amino acids. V lost 2 bases and J lost 5, with 9 bases in between. This chain's CDR3 is CASSLRPAYGYTF. In nucleotides, the CDR3 is TGTGCCAGCAGCTTAAGGCCAGCTTATGGCTACACCTTC.

The rearrangement joins TRBV10-3 to TRBJ2-2, with TRBD1 identical over 8 bases. Germline V lookup: CDR1 ENHRY, CDR2 SYGVKD. The CDR3 is made up of 14 amino acids. Losses at the gene ends were 10 bases for V and 1 base for J; bases not matched to a gene: 5. This CDR3 is CATLDRVNTGELFF. The CDR3 DNA sequence: TGTGCCACCTTGGACAGGGTGAACACCGGGGAGCTGTTTTTT.

There are many counts of this clonotype. The chain employs TRBV27 and TRBJ1-2, with D possibly being TRBD1 (6 bases). Trimming removed 3 bases from V and 6 bases from J, with 11 bases in between. Germline V CDR1 and CDR2: MNHEY, SMNVEV (reference sequence). The CDR3 is made up of 13 amino acids. CDR3 DNA: TGTGCCAGCAGTTTCGGCAGGGGAAATGGCTACACCTTC. As protein: CASSFGRGNGYTF.

J is TRBJ2-5 and V is TRBV11-1; the match to TRBD2 covers 12 bases. V gave up 2 bases and J gave up 1 base; unmatched junction bases: 2. The CDR3 runs to 16 residues. Per the germline V gene, CDR1 is SGHAT and CDR2 is FQDESV (reference sequence). The CDR3 loop is CASSLTSGRRQETQYF. CDR3 in DNA: TGTGCCAGCAGCTTAACTAGCGGGAGGCGCCAAGAGACCCAGTACTTC.

This clonotype was observed a handful of times. The V gene is TRBV3-1, the J gene TRBJ1-5, with D tentatively TRBD1 (6 bases). The CDR3 totals 18 residues. The V end lost 1 base, the J end lost 6 bases, and 22 bases lay between the germline ends. Germline V lookup: CDR1 LGHDT, CDR2 YNNKEL (reference sequence). The CDR3 coding sequence is TGTGCCAGCAGCCAAGGTCGGGAACAGGGAGGTACCTGTCAGCCCCAGCATTTT. Translated: CASSQGREQGGTCQPQHF.

As concerns this clonotype: A read error may explain this, as a much larger clone is one base away. The V and J genes are TRBV4-2 and TRBJ2-7, with D maybe TRBD1 (7 bases). CDR1 is LGHNA, CDR2 YNFKEQ, per germline. The CDR3 length is 14 residues. V shed 1 base and J shed 9 bases, with 16 bases lying between them. The CDR3 here is CASSQGVRGVMQYF. CDR3 DNA: TGTGCCAGCAGCCAAGGGGTCAGGGGGGTGATGCAGTACTTC.

For the CDR3, the DNA is TGTGCCAGCAGCTTAAGGGGCTCTAGCGGGAGGTTACAAGAGACCCAGTACTTC. It codes for CASSLRGSSGRLQETQYF. The chain recombines TRBV7-2 with TRBJ2-5; TRBD2 matches at 11 bases. From germline, CDR1 is SGHTA and CDR2 FQGNSA. Trimming removed 2 bases from V and 2 bases from J; junction bases left unmatched: 10. The CDR3 runs to 18 residues.

The V gene is TRBV21-1, the J gene TRBJ2-2; the DNA was not used to check the table's D call, TRBD2. TRBV21-1 is termed a pseudogene. This CDR3 spans 17 amino acids. Here the CDR3 reads CASSKGLAGGFTGELFF. CDR3 nucleotide sequence: TGTGCCAGCAGCAAAGGCCTAGCGGGGGGTTTCACCGGGGAGCTGTTTTTT.

This clonotype was seen more than once but under ten times. The rearrangement joins TRBV10-3 to TRBJ1-5, with D possibly matching TRBD1 (6 bases). The CDR3 contains 16 residues. The ends were cut back, 6 bases at V and 4 bases at J, with 19 bases in the middle. The germline gives CDR1 ENHRY, CDR2 SYGVKD. Here the CDR3 reads CAISGGWAGTNQPQHF. CDR3 sequence (DNA): TGTGCCATCAGCGGGGGCTGGGCAGGGACGAATCAGCCCCAGCATTTT.

This chain connects TRBV28 to TRBJ2-3; the D call may be TRBD1 or TRBD2 (6 bases each). This CDR3 is built from 15 residues. V was trimmed by 4 bases and J by 4 bases, leaving 15 bases between them. Germline CDR1 and CDR2: MDHEN and SYDVKM. Here the CDR3 DNA reads TGTGCCAGCAGTTCAGCCATCGGGGGCGCAGATACGCAGTATTTT. Amino acids: CASSSAIGGADTQYF.

The rearrangement links TRBV5-1 to TRBJ2-1; TRBD2 agrees at 8 bases. Losses at the gene ends were 0 bases for V and 8 bases for J; bases not matched to a gene: 10. CDR1 is SGHRS, CDR2 YFSETQ, per germline. This CDR3 has 16 residues. In DNA form, the CDR3 reads TGCGCCAGCAGCTTGGTGACCGGGACTAGGAGCCATGAGCAGTTCTTC. Its translation: CASSLVTGTRSHEQFF.

V usage is TRBV27 and J usage is TRBJ2-7; D tentatively reads TRBD1 or TRBD2 (5 bases each). Germline CDR1 reads MNHEY; CDR2 reads SMNVEV (reference sequence). V was cut by 2 bases and J by 4 bases, with 21 bases left in between. The CDR3 is made up of 17 amino acids. The CDR3: CASSLPQGEGVRYEQYF. CDR3 DNA sequence: TGTGCCAGCAGTTTACCCCAGGGAGAAGGGGTACGGTACGAGCAGTACTTC.

This clonotype appeared a few times. The rearrangement uses TRBV10-3 and TRBJ1-1, with a tentative D call TRBD1 (6 bases). The CDR3 is 15 residues long. Germline lookup yields CDR1 ENHRY and CDR2 SYGVKD. V was cut by 3 bases and J by 6 bases, with 17 bases left in between. CDR3 residues: CAISESSVAGAEAFF. DNA of the CDR3: TGTGCCATCAGTGAATCTTCGGTGGCAGGGGCTGAAGCTTTCTTT.